Included here is one TCR beta chain sequence, with context. Antigen specificity is unknown. Only in-frame clones appear in the TCRdb table, and some are missing; sequencing was by immunoSEQ multiplex PCR. This table holds around 51,000 clones, around nine tenths found once. The sample comes from a study of OX40 agonist ivuxolimab in advanced cancers. On the study more broadly: In this trial design, patients received ivuxolimab intravenously at 0.01 to 10 mg/kg every 2 weeks.

V dropped 5 bases and J dropped 0; count of bases not matched to a gene: 10. Germline V gene data show CDR1 as LNHDA and CDR2 as SQIVND (reference sequence). CDR3 length: 16 amino acids. Broader study findings: Dose levels from 0.1 to 3.0 mg/kg saw CD4+ and CD8+ blood T cells expand clonally by week 6. Compared with CD4+, CD8+ T cells on average had more expanded clones.

Sequenced material: CD4+ or CD8+ T cells sorted from blood, taken in a trial of the OX40 agonist ivuxolimab. The clonotype comes from an adult with an advanced solid tumor such as melanoma, head and neck, liver or kidney cancer. The chain recombines TRBV19 with TRBJ2-7; 7 positions agree with TRBD2. The CDR3 spells CASSASSGAPSYEQYF. The CDR3 DNA reads TGTGCCAGTAGTGCATCTAGCGGCGCCCCCTCCTACGAGCAGTACTTC.